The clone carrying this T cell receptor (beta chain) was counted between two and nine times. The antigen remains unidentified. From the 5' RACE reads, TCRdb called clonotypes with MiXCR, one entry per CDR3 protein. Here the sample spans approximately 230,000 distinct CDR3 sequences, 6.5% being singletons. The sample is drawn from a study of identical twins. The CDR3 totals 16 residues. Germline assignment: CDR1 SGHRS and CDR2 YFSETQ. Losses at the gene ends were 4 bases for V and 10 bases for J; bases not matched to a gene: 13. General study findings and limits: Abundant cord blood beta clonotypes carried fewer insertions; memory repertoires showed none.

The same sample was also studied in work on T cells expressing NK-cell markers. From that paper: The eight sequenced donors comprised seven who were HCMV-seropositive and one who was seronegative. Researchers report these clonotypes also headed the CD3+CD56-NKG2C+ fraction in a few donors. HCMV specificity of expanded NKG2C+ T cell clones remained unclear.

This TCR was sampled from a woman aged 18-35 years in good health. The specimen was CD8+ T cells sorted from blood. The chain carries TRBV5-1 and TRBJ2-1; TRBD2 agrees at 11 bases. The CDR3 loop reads CASSVPASGGRREQFF. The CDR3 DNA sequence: TGCGCCAGCAGCGTACCGGCTAGCGGGGGGAGGCGGGAGCAGTTCTTC.